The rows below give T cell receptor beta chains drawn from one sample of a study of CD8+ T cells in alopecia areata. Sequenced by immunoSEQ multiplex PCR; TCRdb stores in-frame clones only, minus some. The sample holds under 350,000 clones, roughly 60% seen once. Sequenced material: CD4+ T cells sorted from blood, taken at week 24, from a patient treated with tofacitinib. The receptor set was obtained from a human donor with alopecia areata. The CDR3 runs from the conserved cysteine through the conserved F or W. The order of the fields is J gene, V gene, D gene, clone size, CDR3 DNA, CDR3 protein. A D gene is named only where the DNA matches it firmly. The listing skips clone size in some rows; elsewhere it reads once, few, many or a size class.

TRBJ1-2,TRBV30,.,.,TGTGCCTGGAGTAAAAGGGGGAACTATGGCTACACCTTC,CAWSKRGNYGYTF
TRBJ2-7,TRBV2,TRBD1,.,TGTGCCACCCGACAGGGAAGTTCGTACGAGCAGTACTTC,CATRQGSSYEQYF
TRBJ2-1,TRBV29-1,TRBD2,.,TGCAGCGTTGAACAATCCGGGACTAGCGGCTGGAATGAGCAGTTCTTC,CSVEQSGTSGWNEQFF
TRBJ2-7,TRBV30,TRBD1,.,TGTGCCTGGAGTGCACAGGGGGGCACCTACGAGCAGTACTTC,CAWSAQGGTYEQYF
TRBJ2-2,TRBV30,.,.,TGTGCCTGGAACGGAAACACCGGGGAGCTGTTTTTT,CAWNGNTGELFF
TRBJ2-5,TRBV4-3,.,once,TGCGCCAGCAGCCCCCATACCGAAGAGACCCAGTACTTC,CASSPHTEETQYF
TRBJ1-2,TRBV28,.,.,TGTGCCAGCAGTTTACCCGGATATGGCTACACCTTC,CASSLPGYGYTF
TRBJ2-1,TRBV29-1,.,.,TGCAGCGTTGCCCCCCTTTACTACAATGAGCAGTTCTTC,CSVAPLYYNEQFF
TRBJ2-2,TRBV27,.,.,TGTGCCAGCAGTTTAGTTCCGCGGATTGGGGAGCTGTTTTTT,CASSLVPRIGELFF
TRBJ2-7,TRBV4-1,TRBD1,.,TGCGCCAGCAGCCAAGAGGGGCTTGGGACAGGGGTGTGGGAGCAGTACTTC,CASSQEGLGTGVWEQYF
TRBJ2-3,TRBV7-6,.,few,TGTGCCAGCAGCTTAGGGGTCGTTGGGGGTACTAGCACAGATACGCAGTATTTT,CASSLGVVGGTSTDTQYF
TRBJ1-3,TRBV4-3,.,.,TGCGCCAGCAGCCAAGCCAATGTGGGGGCTTACTCTGGAAACACCATATATTTT,CASSQANVGAYSGNTIYF
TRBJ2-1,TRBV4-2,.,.,TGTGCCAGCAGCCAAGCGTCGAGGGCTGGAACCTACAATGAGCAGTTCTTC,CASSQASRAGTYNEQFF
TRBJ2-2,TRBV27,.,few,TGTGCCAGCAGTGAAATGGTGGAGGGCCAGCTGTTTTTT,CASSEMVEGQLFF
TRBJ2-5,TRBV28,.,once,TGTGCCAGCAGTCCGAGGGAGACCCAGTACTTC,CASSPRETQYF
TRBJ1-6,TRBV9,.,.,TGTGCCAGCAGCGTAGAGGATAATTCACCCCTCCACTTT,CASSVEDNSPLHF
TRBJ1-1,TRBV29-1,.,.,TGCAGCGTGGAGGGTTCCCTGAACACTGAAGCTTTCTTT,CSVEGSLNTEAFF
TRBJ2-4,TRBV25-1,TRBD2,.,TGTGCCAGCAGTGTAGCTAGCGGGGGACCAAAAAACATTCAGTACTTC,CASSVASGGPKNIQYF
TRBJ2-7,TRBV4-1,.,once,TGCGCCAGCAGCCAAGATTCGTCGGGACGTAGGAACGAGCAGTACTTC,CASSQDSSGRRNEQYF
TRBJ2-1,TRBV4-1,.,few,TGCGCCAGCAGCCATGATACGGCGACAGCCAGAATTTACAATGAGCAGTTCTTC,CASSHDTATARIYNEQFF
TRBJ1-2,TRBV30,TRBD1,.,TGTGCCTGGAGTGTGCGACAGGGGAACTATGGCTACACCTTC,CAWSVRQGNYGYTF
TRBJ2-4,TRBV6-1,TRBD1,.,TGTGCCAGCAGTGAAGCCCCCCGGGACAGGGAAAACATTCAGTACTTC,CASSEAPRDRENIQYF
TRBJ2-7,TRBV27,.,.,TGTGCCAGCAGTACCGGGACACAAAGGAAGGTGCAGTACTTC,CASSTGTQRKVQYF
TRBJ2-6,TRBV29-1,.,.,TGCAGCGTTGTCTGGGGGGCCAACGTCCTGACTTTC,CSVVWGANVLTF
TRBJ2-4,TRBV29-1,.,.,TGCAGCGCTACCTCAGGAACAGCCAAAAACATTCAGTACTTC,CSATSGTAKNIQYF
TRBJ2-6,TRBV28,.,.,TGTGCCAGCAGCTCTTCCGGGTCTGGGGCCAACGTCCTGACTTTC,CASSSSGSGANVLTF
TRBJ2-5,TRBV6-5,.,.,TGTGCCAGCAGTCCGACAGGTTCTATGGAGACCCAGTACTTC,CASSPTGSMETQYF
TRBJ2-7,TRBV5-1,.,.,TGCGCCAGCAGCCCAGGATACGAGCAGTACTTC,CASSPGYEQYF
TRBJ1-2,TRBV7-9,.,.,TGTGCCAGCAGCCTTAGTACCGTAGGCTATGGCTACACCTTC,CASSLSTVGYGYTF
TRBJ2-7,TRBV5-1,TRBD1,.,TGCGCCAGCAGCCCGCGAGCTACAGGGGTGGGCGACGAGCAGTACTTC,CASSPRATGVGDEQYF
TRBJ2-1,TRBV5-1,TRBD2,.,TGCGCCAGCAGCGGGACGGGAGGGGGAGGCAGGAATGAGCAGTTCTTC,CASSGTGGGGRNEQFF
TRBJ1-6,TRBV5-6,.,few,TGTGCCAGCAGCTTGGTGCAGGGAACCGCCTATAGAAATTCACCCCTCCACTTT,CASSLVQGTAYRNSPLHF
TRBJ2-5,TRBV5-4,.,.,TGTGCCAGCAGCTTGTTCATTAGGCGGCAAGAGACCCAGTACTTC,CASSLFIRRQETQYF
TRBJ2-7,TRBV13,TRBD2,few,TGTGCCAGCAGTCCCGGACTAGCGGGGGATGAGCAGTACTTC,CASSPGLAGDEQYF
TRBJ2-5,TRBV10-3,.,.,TGTGCCACGGCCCGGGTCGGGGACCAAGAGACCCAGTACTTC,CATARVGDQETQYF
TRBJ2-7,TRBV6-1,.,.,TGTGCCAGCAGTCCCAGGAGCGAGCAGTACTTC,CASSPRSEQYF
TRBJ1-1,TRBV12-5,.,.,TGTGCTAGTGGCCGGGGCAGGGCCACTGAAGCTTTCTTT,CASGRGRATEAFF
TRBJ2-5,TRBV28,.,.,TGTGCCAGCAGCGGGGCGAGGCAGGCAGAGACCCAGTACTTC,CASSGARQAETQYF
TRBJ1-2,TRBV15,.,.,TGTGCCACCAGCAGAGGGGTTTTTAGTGGCTACACCTTC,CATSRGVFSGYTF
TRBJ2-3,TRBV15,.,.,TGTGCCACCAGCAGAGGGTACACCGATACGCAGTATTTT,CATSRGYTDTQYF
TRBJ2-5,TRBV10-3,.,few,TGTGCCAGCGCCACGGGGCGAGAGACCCAGTACTTC,CASATGRETQYF
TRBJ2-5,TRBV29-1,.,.,TGCAGCGTTGCTAAGGGGCTAGAGACCCAGTACTTC,CSVAKGLETQYF
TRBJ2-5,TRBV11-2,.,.,TGTGCCAGCTCCCTTTCGGTCCAAGAGACCCAGTACTTC,CASSLSVQETQYF
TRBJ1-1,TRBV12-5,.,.,TGTGCTAGTGGTCCGTCCGGGACGGGGAACACTGAAGCTTTCTTT,CASGPSGTGNTEAFF
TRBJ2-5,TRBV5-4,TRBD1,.,TGTGCCAGCAGCCCGGACAGGGTAGAGACCCAGTACTTC,CASSPDRVETQYF